The 24 T cell receptor beta chains in this list originate from one sample, sequenced in a study of CD8+CD57+ T cells in acquired aplastic anemia. Genomic DNA was employed as the template in profiling TCR beta VDJ and CDR3. MiXCR, run by TCRdb on the reads, gives a single entry per CDR3 protein. The table shows approximately 120,000 distinct CDR3 sequences, with nearly 40% occurring only once. Patients chosen for sequencing had CD8+CD57+ cells that had expanded, as shown by flow cytometry. Sample: sorted CD4+, CD8+, or CD8+CD57+ T cells (not recorded which) from PBMCs. These receptors came from a human donor with aplastic anemia.

CDR3 sequence (DNA): TGTGCCACCAGTGAACAGAGTCATTACGAGCAGTACTTC. It specifies CATSEQSHYEQYF. This rearrangement joins TRBV24-1 to TRBJ2-7; D unresolved. The germline V and J ends were trimmed by 4 bases and 4 bases, with 10 bases remaining between them. Germline CDR1 reads KGHDR; CDR2 reads SFDVKD. The CDR3 contains 13 residues.

In its sample, this clonotype was seen a few times. This chain joins TRBV7-2 and TRBJ2-7; perhaps TRBD2 as D (5 bases). The germline CDR1 and CDR2 sequences are SGHTA and FQGNSA. The CDR3 length is 12 residues. Between the trimmed V and J ends, which lost 6 bases and 5 bases, there was a span of 11 bases. As DNA, the CDR3 is TGTGCCAGCAGTTTGACTACACACGAGCAGTACTTC. Translating gives CASSLTTHEQYF.

This clonotype was recorded at least ten times. V usage is TRBV6-2 or TRBV6-3 and J usage is TRBJ1-6; D gene uncertain. The CDR3 loop spans 12 amino acids. CDR1 MNHEY and CDR2 SVGEGT come from the germline V gene. V lost 7 bases, J lost 9 bases, and 10 bases lay in between. The CDR3 is CASTLPGSPLHF. As DNA, the CDR3 is TGTGCCAGCACCCTTCCCGGTTCACCCCTCCACTTT.

This clonotype showed up just once. V is TRBV6-1 and J is TRBJ2-1, with 10 nucleotides matching TRBD2. Germline CDR1 and CDR2: MNHNS and SASEGT. Trimming cost V 4 bases and J 7 bases; bases outside gene matches: 7. The CDR3 has 15 residues. Here the CDR3 DNA reads TGTGCCAGCAGTGGGGCTAGCGGGGGCGTGAATGAGCAGTTCTTC. It is translated as CASSGASGGVNEQFF.

This clonotype was counted ten times or more. The junction departs from germline at one end; a sequencing error may be responsible. The chain uses TRBV7-9 and TRBJ2-1; 9 bases are shared with TRBD2. Germline V gene data show CDR1 as SEHNR and CDR2 as FQNEAQ (reference sequence). CDR3 length: 15 amino acids. In DNA, the CDR3 is TGTGCCAGCAGGTTAGCGGGGGACCACTACAATGAGCAGTTCTTC. It encodes CASRLAGDHYNEQFF.

This clonotype was observed a few times. V gene TRBV3-1 combines with J gene TRBJ2-5, with D tentatively TRBD1 (5 bases). The CDR3 consists of 13 residues. V was trimmed by 2 bases and J by 5 bases, leaving 9 bases between them. Germline V gives CDR1 LGHDT, CDR2 YNNKEL (reference sequence). CDR3 sequence reads: CASSQSPGETQYF. The CDR3 DNA follows: TGTGCCAGCAGCCAATCCCCAGGGGAGACCCAGTACTTC.

V gene TRBV25-1 combines with J gene TRBJ1-1, with D possibly being TRBD1 (5 bases). Germline V lookup: CDR1 MGHDK, CDR2 SYGVNS. Trimming cost V 6 bases and J 4 bases, with 15 bases left between them. The CDR3 spans 14 residues. The CDR3 DNA reads TGTGCCAGCAGCTCTGGGGGGGAGGCCACTGAAGCTTTCTTT. It is translated as CASSSGGEATEAFF.

The chain employs TRBV18 and TRBJ1-6, with 7 bases fitting TRBD1. Looked up from germline, CDR1 is KGHSH and CDR2 is LQKENI. This CDR3 is 17 amino acids long. Losses at the gene ends were 3 bases for V and 5 bases for J; bases not matched to a gene: 10. The CDR3 region is CASSPNSLTGNNSPLHF. The CDR3 DNA reads TGTGCCAGCTCACCTAACAGTTTGACAGGGAATAATTCACCCCTCCACTTT.

Many counts were recorded for this clonotype. The chain has TRBV7-9 and TRBJ1-1, with D uncertain. V was shortened by 2 bases and J by 4 bases, with 8 bases between the two germline ends. The CDR3 extends over 13 amino acids. CDR1 and CDR2 (germline): SEHNR, FQNEAQ (reference sequence). DNA of the CDR3: TGTGCCAGCAGCTTATCCCGGGGCACTGAAGCTTTCTTT. This sequence encodes CASSLSRGTEAFF. Complete variable domain (other parts from reference TRBV7-9 and TRBJ1-1): DTGVSQNPRHKITKRGQNVTFRCDPISEHNRLYWYRQTLGQGPEFLTYFQNEAQLEKSRLLSDRFSAERPKGSFSTLEIQRTEQGDSAMYLCASSLSRGTEAFFGQGTRLTVV.

This clonotype has just one count. V is TRBV15 and J is TRBJ2-5; 7 bases line up with TRBD1. Germline trimming cut 4 bases from V and 4 bases from J; bases unmatched to any gene: 6. The CDR3 is made up of 14 amino acids. Looked up from germline, CDR1 is LNHNV and CDR2 is YYDKDF (reference sequence). The CDR3 sequence is CATSTTTGTETQYF. CDR3 DNA sequence: TGTGCCACCAGCACAACGACAGGGACAGAGACCCAGTACTTC. The full variable domain, completed using reference TRBV15 and TRBJ2-5, is DAMVIQNPRYQVTQFGKPVTLSCSQTLNHNVMYWYQQKSSQAPKLLFHYYDKDFNNEADTPDNFQSRRPNTSFCFLDIRSPGLGDTAMYLCATSTTTGTETQYFGPGTRLLVL.

The chain is built from TRBV7-2 and TRBJ1-6; 7 nucleotides align to TRBD1. V lost 4 bases to trimming and J lost 13 bases; unmatched junction nucleotides: 10. Germline V gives CDR1 SGHTA, CDR2 FQGNSA. This CDR3 is 14 amino acids long. The CDR3 protein is CASSSGTANFPLHF. As DNA, the CDR3 is TGTGCCAGCAGCTCCGGGACAGCGAATTTCCCCCTCCACTTT.

This clonotype was detected many times. The gene calls are TRBV20-1 and TRBJ2-3; a possible D gene is TRBD2 (6 bases). V gave up 6 bases and J gave up 4 bases, with 14 bases separating them. CDR3 size: 13 residues. In germline, CDR1 is DFQATT, CDR2 SNEGSKA (reference sequence). The CDR3 loop is CSAPGLLSDTQYF. CDR3 bases: TGCAGTGCGCCGGGACTCCTCTCAGATACGCAGTATTTT.

This sequence joins TRBV20-1 and TRBJ2-5; TRBD2 is a possible D gene (7 bases). Trimming removed 1 base from V and 4 bases from J, with 13 bases in between. CDR1 is DFQATT, CDR2 SNEGSKA, per germline (reference sequence). The CDR3 sequence is 14 residues long. Here the CDR3 reads CSARVWGGLETQYF. In nucleotides, the CDR3 is TGCAGTGCTAGAGTCTGGGGGGGCCTAGAGACCCAGTACTTC.

Comments on this clonotype: The junction differs from germline at one of its ends, possibly a read error. The chain employs TRBV29-1 and TRBJ2-5; TRBD2 might be the D (6 bases). In germline, CDR1 is SQVTM, CDR2 ANQGSEA. The CDR3 contains 15 residues. The CDR3 is CSVRDAGQPQEAQYF. In DNA form, the CDR3 reads TGCAGCGTTAGGGATGCGGGGCAACCCCAAGAGGCCCAGTACTTC.

This clonotype was recorded at least ten times. The chain recombines TRBV12-3 or TRBV12-4 with TRBJ1-2; D is uncertain. The CDR3 has 11 amino acids. Trimming removed 6 bases from V and 10 bases from J, with 12 bases in between. CDR3 protein: CASSRRQDYTF. The CDR3 coding sequence is TGTGCCAGCAGCCGGCGGCAGGACTACACCTTC.

This clonotype showed up many times. The chain links TRBV20-1 to TRBJ2-2, with TRBD1 matching 8 bases. Germline CDR1 and CDR2: DFQATT and SNEGSKA (reference sequence). With V trimmed by 4 bases and J by 3 bases, 4 bases remained unmatched. This CDR3 is built from 14 residues. The chain's CDR3 is CSATTGGYTGELFF. The CDR3 DNA reads TGCAGTGCTACAACAGGGGGTTACACCGGGGAGCTGTTTTTT.

This clonotype was seen ten or more times. This chain connects TRBV4-2 to TRBJ1-6; no definite D call. There are 13 residues in the CDR3. Trimming left V 2 bases short and J 9 bases short, with 8 bases between. The germline V gene has CDR1 LGHNA and CDR2 YNFKEQ. In DNA form, the CDR3 reads TGTGCCAGCAGCCAACAAAACTCTTCACCCCTCCACTTT. The encoded protein is CASSQQNSSPLHF.

This clonotype was seen ten or more times. The chain carries TRBV10-3 and TRBJ2-5; D is undetermined. Trimming removed 0 bases from V and 5 bases from J, with 13 bases in between. Per the germline V gene, CDR1 is ENHRY and CDR2 is SYGVKD. The CDR3 spans 15 residues. The CDR3 DNA is TGTGCCATCAGTGAGTCGCAACCCCCTGGGGAGACCCAGTACTTC. Amino acids: CAISESQPPGETQYF.

V usage is TRBV7-2 and J usage is TRBJ2-5; TRBD1 matches at 8 bases. The V segment lost 9 bases and the J segment 5 bases; nucleotides outside the gene matches: 5. Germline CDR1 is SGHTA and CDR2 is FQGNSA. The CDR3 runs 12 residues. Here the CDR3 reads CASRQGPETQYF. DNA for the CDR3: TGTGCCAGTAGACAGGGGCCGGAGACCCAGTACTTC.

This clonotype occurred many times. J is TRBJ2-1 and V is TRBV25-1; D may be TRBD2 (5 bases). CDR1 is MGHDK, CDR2 SYGVNS, per germline. This CDR3 comprises 16 residues. The V and J ends lost 3 bases and 2 bases respectively, with 14 bases between them. CDR3 loop: CASSDPGGYPYNEQFF. CDR3 bases: TGTGCCAGCAGTGACCCCGGCGGGTACCCCTACAATGAGCAGTTCTTC.

The table lists this clonotype with a few counts. V usage is TRBV10-3 and J usage is TRBJ1-2; the match to TRBD1 covers 11 bases. CDR1 and CDR2 (germline): ENHRY, SYGVKD. V was pared by 10 bases and J by 3 bases, with 13 bases of the junction left unmatched. This CDR3 comprises 16 residues. Written as DNA, the CDR3 is TGTGCCACCACCGGGACAGGGGGACTAGACCACTATGGCTACACCTTC. Its translation: CATTGTGGLDHYGYTF.

This clonotype was detected many times. The gene calls are TRBV5-6 and TRBJ2-2, with TRBD2 as a possible D gene (7 bases). Germline-derived CDR1 and CDR2 are SGHDT and YYEEEE. The CDR3 loop spans 13 amino acids. Trimming cost V 6 bases and J 9 bases, with 15 bases left between them. Here the CDR3 reads CASKYTGGRELFF. CDR3 DNA: TGTGCCAGCAAATACACGGGGGGCAGGGAGCTGTTTTTT.

This clonotype was seen many times. This chain links TRBV6-5 with TRBJ2-2, with D perhaps matching TRBD1 or TRBD2 (5 bases each). The CDR3 length is 13 residues. Trimming stripped 4 bases from V and 6 bases from J, with 9 bases between. CDR1 and CDR2 from the germline V gene are MNHEY and SVGAGI. The CDR3 region is CASSSVGAGELFF. The CDR3 DNA follows: TGTGCCAGCAGTTCGGTGGGGGCCGGGGAGCTGTTTTTT.

This clonotype was counted at least ten times. The chain links TRBV19 to TRBJ1-1; possible D gene TRBD1, 6 bases. Trimming pared 3 bases from V and 4 bases from J, leaving 12 bases between. Germline V CDR1 and CDR2: LNHDA, SQIVND (reference sequence). The CDR3 is 14 amino acids. As DNA, the CDR3 is TGTGCCAGTAGTATCCAGGGGTTGGGCACTGAAGCTTTCTTT. It yields the protein CASSIQGLGTEAFF.